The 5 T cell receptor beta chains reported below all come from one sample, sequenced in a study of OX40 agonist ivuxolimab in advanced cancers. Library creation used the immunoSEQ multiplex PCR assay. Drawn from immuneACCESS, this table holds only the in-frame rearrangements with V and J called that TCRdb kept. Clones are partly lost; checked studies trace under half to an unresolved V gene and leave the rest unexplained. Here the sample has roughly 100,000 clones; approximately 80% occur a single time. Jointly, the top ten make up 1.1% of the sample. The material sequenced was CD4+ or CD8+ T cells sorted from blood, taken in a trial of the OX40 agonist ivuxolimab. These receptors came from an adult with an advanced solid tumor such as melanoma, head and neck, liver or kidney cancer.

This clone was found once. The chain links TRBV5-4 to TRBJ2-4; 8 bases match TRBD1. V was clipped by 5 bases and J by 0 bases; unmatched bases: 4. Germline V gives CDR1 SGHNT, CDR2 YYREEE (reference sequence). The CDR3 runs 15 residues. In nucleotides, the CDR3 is TGTGCCAGCAGTCTGACAGGGGTAGCCAAAAACATTCAGTACTTC. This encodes CASSLTGVAKNIQYF.

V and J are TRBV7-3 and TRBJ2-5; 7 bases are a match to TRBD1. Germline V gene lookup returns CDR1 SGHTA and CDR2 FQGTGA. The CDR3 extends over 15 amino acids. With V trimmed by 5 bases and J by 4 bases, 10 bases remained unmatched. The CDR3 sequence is CASSPGSGGSETQYF. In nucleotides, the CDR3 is TGTGCCAGCAGCCCCGGGTCAGGGGGTTCAGAGACCCAGTACTTC. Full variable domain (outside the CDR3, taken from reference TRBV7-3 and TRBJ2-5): GAGVSQTPSNKVTEKGKYVELRCDPISGHTALYWYRQSLGQGPEFLIYFQGTGAADDSGLPNDRFFAVRPEGSVSTLKIQRTERGDSAVYLCASSPGSGGSETQYFGPGTRLLVL.

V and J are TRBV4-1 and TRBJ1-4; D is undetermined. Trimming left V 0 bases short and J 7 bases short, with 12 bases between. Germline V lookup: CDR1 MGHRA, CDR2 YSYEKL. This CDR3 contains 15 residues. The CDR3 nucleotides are TGCGCCAGCAGCCAAGAAGGGAGTTTGAGTGAAAAACTGTTTTTT. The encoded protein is CASSQEGSLSEKLFF.

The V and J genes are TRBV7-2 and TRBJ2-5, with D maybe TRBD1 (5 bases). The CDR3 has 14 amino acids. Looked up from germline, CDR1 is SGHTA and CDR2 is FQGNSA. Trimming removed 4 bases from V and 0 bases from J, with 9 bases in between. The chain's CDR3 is CASSSLQDQETQYF. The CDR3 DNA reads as TGTGCCAGCAGCTCGCTACAGGACCAAGAGACCCAGTACTTC.

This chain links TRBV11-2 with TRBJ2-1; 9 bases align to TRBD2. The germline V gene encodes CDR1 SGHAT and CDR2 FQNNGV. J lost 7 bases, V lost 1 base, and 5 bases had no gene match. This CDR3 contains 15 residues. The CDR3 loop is CASSLGLAGTNEQFF. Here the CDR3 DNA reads TGTGCCAGCAGCTTAGGTCTAGCGGGGACTAATGAGCAGTTCTTC.